Below, 7 T cell receptor beta chains from the same sample are listed, as sequenced in a study of shared clonotypes between healthy human individuals. The assay was immunoSEQ multiplex PCR, and TCRdb's table has in-frame clones only and misses some. The sample has a few million clones; roughly nine tenths are singletons. Source material: naive CD4+ T cells sorted from blood. Subset described: CD45RA+ positively selected. The receptors were sampled from a man between 18 and 35 years old in good health.

The V gene is TRBV7-2, the J gene TRBJ2-5; a weak D match, TRBD2 (6 bases). From germline, CDR1 is SGHTA and CDR2 FQGNSA. V lost 3 bases and J 6 bases, leaving 14 bases between the germline ends. The CDR3 loop spans 14 amino acids. The CDR3 DNA reads TGTGCCAGCAGCTTTGGGGGGAAGGTGAAGACCCAGTACTTC. Amino acid sequence: CASSFGGKVKTQYF.

About this clone: Other DNA variants within this sample encode the same CDR3. The rearrangement uses TRBV6-1 and TRBJ1-5, with 7 bases matching TRBD1. J was trimmed by 3 bases and V by 6 bases; bases with no gene match: 2. The germline V gene has CDR1 MNHNS and CDR2 SASEGT. CDR3 length equals 13 residues. The CDR3 sequence: CASSGTVNQPQHF. CDR3 nucleotide sequence: TGTGCCAGCAGCGGGACAGTCAATCAGCCCCAGCATTTT.

This clone came up once. The J gene is TRBJ1-1, the V gene TRBV5-6, with D perhaps TRBD1 (6 bases). This CDR3 is 15 amino acids long. The germline CDR1 and CDR2 sequences are SGHDT and YYEEEE. The ends were cut back, 4 bases at V and 4 bases at J, with 17 bases in the middle. As DNA, the CDR3 is TGTGCCAGCAGCCCTGGGGGGGGGCGAGGCACTGAAGCTTTCTTT. It translates to CASSPGGGRGTEAFF.

The chain couples TRBV5-8 to TRBJ1-1; D might be TRBD1 (6 bases). The CDR3 covers 13 residues. Trimming shortened V by 3 bases and J by 9 bases, and 15 bases separated the two germline ends. Germline values: CDR1 SGHTS, CDR2 YDEGEE. CDR3 coding DNA: TGTGCCAGCAGCTCCCTACTCACAGGGAAAGCTTTCTTT. Its translation is CASSSLLTGKAFF. The full variable domain, its missing parts supplied by reference TRBV5-8 and TRBJ1-1, is EAGVTQSPTHLIKTRGQQATLRCSPISGHTSVYWYQQALGLGLQFLLWYDEGEERNRGNFPPRFSGRQFPNYSSELNVNALELEDSALYLCASSSLLTGKAFFGQGTRLTVV.

The V call is TRBV27, the J call TRBJ2-1; 10 bases fit TRBD1. The germline V gene has CDR1 MNHEY and CDR2 SMNVEV (reference sequence). V shed 6 bases and J 6 bases; nucleotides not matched to a gene: 5. The CDR3 is made up of 14 amino acids. The CDR3 DNA sequence: TGTGCCAGCAGCGGCGGGACAGGGGTCAATGAGCAGTTCTTC. Translated: CASSGGTGVNEQFF.

The rearrangement joins TRBV27 to TRBJ2-7; D call uncertain. Trimming removed 4 bases at V and 5 bases at J, with 18 bases between. In germline, CDR1 is MNHEY, CDR2 SMNVEV (reference sequence). The CDR3 runs 15 residues. This CDR3 reads CASSSRSGLGNEQYF. The CDR3 nucleotides read TGTGCCAGCAGTTCGAGATCTGGGTTAGGAAACGAGCAGTACTTC.

The chain combines TRBV2 with TRBJ2-3; D uncertain. This CDR3 contains 14 residues. The ends were cut back, 2 bases at V and 2 bases at J, with 8 bases in the middle. In germline, CDR1 is SNHLY, CDR2 FYNNEI. This chain's CDR3 is CASSESGLTDTQYF. As DNA, the CDR3 is TGTGCCAGCAGTGAATCGGGTCTCACAGATACGCAGTATTTT.